This T cell receptor beta chain was retrieved from a study of blood T cell repertoires in COVID-19. Turning to the study itself: T cells, B-cell-depleted T cells, or PBMCs supplied cDNA or gDNA.

From germline, CDR1 is SGDLS and CDR2 YYNGEE. This CDR3 contains 14 residues. V was shortened by 2 bases and J by 2 bases, with 10 bases between the two germline ends. The table came from immunoSEQ multiplex PCR; TCRdb's copy has only in-frame clones and leaves some out. The sample shows under 250,000 clones, approximately 84% of them seen only once. Material: peripheral blood. The chain has TRBV9 and TRBJ2-5; a weak D match, TRBD2 (6 bases). This TCR derives from a woman in her forties or fifties with active or convalescent COVID-19. The CDR3 DNA follows: TGTGCCAGCAGCGTGCGGGGCCTACAAGAGACCCAGTACTTC. This codes for CASSVRGLQETQYF.